The clone carrying this T cell receptor (beta chain) was seen at least ten times. These data are taken from a study of patients and donors after allogeneic stem cell transplantation. The V gene's germline CDR1 is SGHRS and CDR2 YFSETQ. Trimming took 5 bases from V and 1 from J, leaving 9 bases between them. CDR3 length: 14 amino acids. TCRdb reprocessed the RT-PCR reads with MiXCR, giving one entry per CDR3 protein. This sample yields roughly 30,000 distinct CDR3 sequences, of which under 7.5% are seen a single time; roughly a third belongs to the top ten. The chain joins TRBV5-1 to TRBJ1-4; maybe TRBD1 (6 bases). The receptor's source is a human donor who was either an allogeneic HSCT recipient or a stem cell or donor lymphocyte infusion donor (not recorded which). It is not recorded whose cells these are; they may come from a transplant donor. The sequenced material came from blood, either unsorted or a sorted T cell fraction (not recorded which). CDR3 sequence reads: CASRLDRTNEKLFF. The DNA for the CDR3 is TGCGCCAGCAGGCTGGACAGAACTAATGAAAAACTGTTTTTT.